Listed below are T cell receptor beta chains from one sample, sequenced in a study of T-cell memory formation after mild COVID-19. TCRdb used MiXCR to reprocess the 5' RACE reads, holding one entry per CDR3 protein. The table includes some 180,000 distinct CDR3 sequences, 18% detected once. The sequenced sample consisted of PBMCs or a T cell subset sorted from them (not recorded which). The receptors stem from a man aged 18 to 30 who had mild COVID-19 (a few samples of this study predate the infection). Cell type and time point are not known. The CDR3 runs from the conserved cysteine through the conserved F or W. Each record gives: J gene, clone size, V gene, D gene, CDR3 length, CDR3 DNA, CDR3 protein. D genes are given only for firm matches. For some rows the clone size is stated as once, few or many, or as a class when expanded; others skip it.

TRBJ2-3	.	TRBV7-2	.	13	TGTGCCAGCAGCTCCCAGGTTGTGAATACGCAGTATTTT	CASSSQVVNTQYF
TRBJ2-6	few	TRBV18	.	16	TGTGCCAGCTCACAGGGCGTAAGTTCTGGGGCCAACGTCCTGACTTTC	CASSQGVSSGANVLTF
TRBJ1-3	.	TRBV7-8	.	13	TGTGCCAGCAGCTTAGGGATCTGGAACACCATATATTTT	CASSLGIWNTIYF
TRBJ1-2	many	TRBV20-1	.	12	TGCAGTGCTAGAGAGGGAAACTATGGCTACACCTTC	CSAREGNYGYTF
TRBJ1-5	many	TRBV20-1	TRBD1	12	TGCAGCTTCGGGACAGAGAATCAGCCCCAGCATTTT	CSFGTENQPQHF
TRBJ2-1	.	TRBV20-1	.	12	TGCAGTGCGTCTGGGGAGGTCAATGAGCAGTTCTTC	CSASGEVNEQFF
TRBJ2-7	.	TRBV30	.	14	TGTGCCTGGAGTGTGGAGGGGGTATCCTACGAGCAGTACTTC	CAWSVEGVSYEQYF
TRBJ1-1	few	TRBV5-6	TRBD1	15	TGTGCCAGCAGCTCCCCGGGACAGGGGAACACTGAAGCTTTCTTT	CASSSPGQGNTEAFF
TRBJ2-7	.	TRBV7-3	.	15	TGTGCCAGCAGGGAGTCTGGGACGAGAGGCGGAGAGCAGTACTTC	CASRESGTRGGEQYF
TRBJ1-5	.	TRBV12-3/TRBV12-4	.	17	TGTGCCAGCAGCTCGGGGGCTTTAACAAATCCGAATCAGCCCCAGCATTTT	CASSSGALTNPNQPQHF
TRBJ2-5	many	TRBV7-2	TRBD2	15	TGTGCCAGCAGCCCCCCTGCGGGGGGGAAAGAGACCCAGTACTTC	CASSPPAGGKETQYF
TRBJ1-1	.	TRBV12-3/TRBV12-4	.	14	TGTGCCAGCAGTAGCCGGGACGGGGACACTGAAGCTTTCTTT	CASSSRDGDTEAFF
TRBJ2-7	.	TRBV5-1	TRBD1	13	TGCGCCAGCCTGCCCGAAGGGGGCAACGAGCAGTACTTC	CASLPEGGNEQYF
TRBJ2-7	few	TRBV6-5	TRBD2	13	TGTGCCAGCAGTTCACCGGGAGGCTACGAGCAGTACTTC	CASSSPGGYEQYF
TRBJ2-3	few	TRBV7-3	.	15	TGTGCCAGCAGCTTAATAGGCCTTCACACAGATACGCAGTATTTT	CASSLIGLHTDTQYF
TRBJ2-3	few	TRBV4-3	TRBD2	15	TGCGCCAGCAGGCTCGGGGCGGGGGTAGCAGATACGCAGTATTTT	CASRLGAGVADTQYF
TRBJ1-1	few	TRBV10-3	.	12	TGTGCCACCAGAAAGGGGGACACTGAAGCTTTCTTT	CATRKGDTEAFF
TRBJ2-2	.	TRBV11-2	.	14	TGTGCCAGCAGCCCCGTCAGAGGTGGCGGGGAGCTGTTTTTT	CASSPVRGGGELFF
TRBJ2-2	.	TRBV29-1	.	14	TGCAGCGTTGAGGAGATAAGAAGCACCGGGGAGCTGTTTTTT	CSVEEIRSTGELFF
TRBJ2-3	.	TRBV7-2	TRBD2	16	TGTGCCAGCAGCTTGCAACTAGCGGGGGGCACAGATACGCAGTATTTT	CASSLQLAGGTDTQYF
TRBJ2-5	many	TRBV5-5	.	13	TGTGCCAGCAGCTTGCCGGGGGAGGAGACCCAGTACTTC	CASSLPGEETQYF
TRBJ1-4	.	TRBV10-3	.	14	TGTGCCATCAGTGAGTCGGGGGGCGAAGAAAAACTGTTTTTT	CAISESGGEEKLFF
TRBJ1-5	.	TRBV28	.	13	TGTGCCACCCAGGGCCGGAGCAATCAGCCCCAGCATTTT	CATQGRSNQPQHF
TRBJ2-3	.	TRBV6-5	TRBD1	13	TGTGCCACTCGACAGGGGAGCACAGATACGCAGTATTTT	CATRQGSTDTQYF
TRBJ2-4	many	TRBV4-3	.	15	TGCGCCAGCAGCCAAGACTTTGGGGTTGGACGCATTCAGTACTTC	CASSQDFGVGRIQYF
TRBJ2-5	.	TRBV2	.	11	TGTGCCAGCACCGAAGGGGAGACCCAGTACTTC	CASTEGETQYF
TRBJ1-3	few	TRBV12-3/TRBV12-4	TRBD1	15	TGTGCCAGCACCTTTGACAGGGGATTTCGAAACACCATATATTTT	CASTFDRGFRNTIYF
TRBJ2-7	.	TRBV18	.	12	TGTGCCAGCTCACCTTACTCCTACGAGCAGTACTTC	CASSPYSYEQYF
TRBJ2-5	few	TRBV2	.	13	TGTGCCAGCAGTGACAGGGGACAAGAGACCCAGTACTTC	CASSDRGQETQYF